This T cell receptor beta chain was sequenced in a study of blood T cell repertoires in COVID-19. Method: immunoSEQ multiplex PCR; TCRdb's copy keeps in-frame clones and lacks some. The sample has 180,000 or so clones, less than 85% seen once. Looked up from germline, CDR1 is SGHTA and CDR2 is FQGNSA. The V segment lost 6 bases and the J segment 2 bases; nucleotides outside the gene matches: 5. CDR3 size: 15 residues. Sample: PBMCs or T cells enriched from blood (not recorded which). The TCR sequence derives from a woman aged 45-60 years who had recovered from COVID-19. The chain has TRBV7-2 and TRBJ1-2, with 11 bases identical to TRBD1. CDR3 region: CASRFGQGANYGYTF. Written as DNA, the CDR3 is TGTGCCAGCAGGTTTGGACAGGGGGCCAACTATGGCTACACCTTC.